These 2 T cell receptor beta chains came from one sample sequenced in a study of blood T cell repertoires in COVID-19. TCRdb keeps only in-frame clones here, not all; method: immunoSEQ multiplex PCR. The sample shows around 220,000 clones, around 82% of them seen only once. The sequenced material came from PBMCs or T cells enriched from blood (not recorded which). The receptors originated from a woman aged 40-49 years with acute COVID-19.

The chain carries TRBV9 and TRBJ2-7, with 10 bases fitting TRBD1. The germline gives CDR1 SGDLS, CDR2 YYNGEE. This CDR3 has 14 amino acids. The V and J ends lost 3 bases and 3 bases, in that order; junction bases with no gene match: 3. The chain's CDR3 is CASSAGQGGYEQYF. The CDR3 DNA is TGTGCCAGCAGCGCCGGACAGGGGGGCTACGAGCAGTACTTC. The complete variable domain, with remaining parts taken from reference TRBV9 and TRBJ2-7, reads DSGVTQTPKHLITATGQRVTLRCSPRSGDLSVYWYQQSLDQGLQFLIQYYNGEERAKGNILERFSAQQFPDLHSELNLSSLELGDSALYFCASSAGQGGYEQYFGPGTRLTVT.

This clone has ten or more counts. This specimen includes other DNA sequences encoding the same CDR3. The chain combines TRBV6-1 with TRBJ1-1, with D perhaps matching TRBD1 (6 bases). The CDR3 sequence is 13 residues long. The germline V and J ends were trimmed by 2 bases and 3 bases, with 7 bases remaining between them. Looked up from germline, CDR1 is MNHNS and CDR2 is SASEGT. CDR3: CASSEQGHTEAFF. The CDR3 DNA follows: TGTGCCAGCAGTGAACAGGGGCACACTGAAGCTTTCTTT.